This record looks at one T cell receptor (beta chain) sequence and its context. Its antigen is as yet unknown. Researchers reported that TCR beta cDNA libraries carried unique molecular identifiers. MiXCR, run by TCRdb on the PCR reads, gives a single entry per CDR3 protein. Of 350,000 to 500,000 distinct CDR3 sequences detected, roughly 38% appear once; the ten largest clones hold approximately 7.1%. This record comes from a study of post-analysis software for immune sequencing data. Study results and limitations: TRBV segments more frequent in patients than in controls numbered roughly five and included TRBV5-6, TRBV5-1 and TRBV20-1.

Per the germline V gene, CDR1 is MNHEY and CDR2 is SVGAGI. Trimming stripped 0 bases from V and 10 bases from J, with 15 bases between. The CDR3 consists of 14 residues. The sequence came from a girl aged 2 to 10 with multiple sclerosis. The chain combines TRBV6-5 with TRBJ1-1, with no clear D. Sequencing input: blood. CDR3 amino acids: CASSYSGLLSRAFF. For the CDR3, the DNA is TGTGCCAGCAGTTACTCAGGGCTGTTGAGTAGAGCTTTCTTT.